This T cell receptor (beta chain) came from a study of T cells in Graves' hyperthyroidism and ophthalmopathy. Background on the study: Before any treatment, at initial diagnosis, peripheral blood was collected. Regarding the study as a whole: Most thyroid clonotypes expanded above 0.001 were also detected in blood. In validation, the model predicted ophthalmopathy. These predictions came a median around 5.9 months before onset. From stable hyperthyroidism, ophthalmopathy was set apart by a 13 V-J model.

Comment on this clonotype: Its antigen remains unknown. This may be a read error: a much more frequent sequence differs by one nucleotide.

Authors of the study amplified TCR beta CDR3 regions from RNA transcripts. Primed by the HTBI set, a first-round RT-PCR was run on the TCR CDR3. TCRdb fed the multiplex PCR reads into MiXCR, producing one record per CDR3 protein. The top ten hold 34% of the sample, which has approximately 370,000 distinct CDR3 sequences, 15% to 20% seen once. Specimen: blood. The clonotype was recovered from a woman between 25 and 40 years old with Graves' hyperthyroidism that later progressed to Graves' ophthalmopathy.

Written as DNA, the CDR3 is TGTGCCAGCAGTGTCAGCAGGCGCTCCTACGAGCAGTACTTC. It yields the protein CASSVSRRSYEQYF. V usage is TRBV27 and J usage is TRBJ2-7; D not resolved. V lost 5 bases and J lost 0, with 11 bases in between. CDR1 and CDR2 (germline): MNHEY, SMNVEV (reference sequence). The CDR3 runs to 14 residues.